This TCR beta chain is drawn from a study of PD-1 blockade in classical Hodgkin lymphoma. TCRdb keeps only in-frame clones here, not all; method: immunoSEQ multiplex PCR. The sample comprises around 50,000 clones, roughly 90% of which are singletons, and approximately 13% rests with the top ten. Regarding time point: cycle 4 day 1 (C4D1), after 6 weeks of nivolumab. No patient escaped relapse after autologous stem cell transplantation, and brentuximab vedotin exposure varied. The receptor's source is a human donor with classical Hodgkin lymphoma. The sample in question was peripheral blood mononuclear cells (PBMCs), obtained before the fourth cycle of nivolumab.

This CDR3 reads CASSLVGQGSSYEQYF. CDR3 coding DNA: TGCGCCAGCAGCTTGGTCGGACAGGGGAGCTCCTACGAGCAGTACTTC. The rearrangement links TRBV5-1 to TRBJ2-7; TRBD1 aligns across 9 bases. CDR3 length equals 16 residues. The V and J ends lost 0 bases and 0 bases, in that order; junction bases with no gene match: 4. CDR1 is SGHRS and CDR2 is YFSETQ in the germline V gene.